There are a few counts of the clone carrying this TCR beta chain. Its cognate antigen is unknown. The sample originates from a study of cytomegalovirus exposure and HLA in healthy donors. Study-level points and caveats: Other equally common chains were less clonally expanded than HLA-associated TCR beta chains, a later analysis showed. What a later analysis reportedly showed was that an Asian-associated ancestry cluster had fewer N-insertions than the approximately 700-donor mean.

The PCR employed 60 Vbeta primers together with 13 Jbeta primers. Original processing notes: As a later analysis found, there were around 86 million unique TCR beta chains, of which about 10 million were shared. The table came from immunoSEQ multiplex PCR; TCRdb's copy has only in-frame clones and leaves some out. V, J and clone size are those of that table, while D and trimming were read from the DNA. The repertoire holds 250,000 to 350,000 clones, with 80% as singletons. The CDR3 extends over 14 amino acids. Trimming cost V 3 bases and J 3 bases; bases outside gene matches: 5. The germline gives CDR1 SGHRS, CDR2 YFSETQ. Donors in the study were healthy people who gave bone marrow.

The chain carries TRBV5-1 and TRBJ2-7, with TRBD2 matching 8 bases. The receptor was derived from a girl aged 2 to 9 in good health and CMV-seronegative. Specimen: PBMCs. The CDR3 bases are TGCGCCAGCAGCTACGGGACTAGATACTACGAGCAGTACTTC. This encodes CASSYGTRYYEQYF.